This T cell receptor beta chain originates from a study of cytomegalovirus exposure and HLA in healthy donors. Looking at the study overall: It was reported in a later analysis that the roughly 120 validation repertoires used the same platform as the approximately 690 first-cohort repertoires. Study-level results: First-cohort TCR clusters were later found to tend to co-occur in the 120 or so validation repertoires. The study put 150 or so TCR beta chains on its list as cytomegalovirus-associated.

With regard to this clone: What it recognizes is unknown.

Assay: immunoSEQ multiplex PCR; the TCRdb copy retains only in-frame clones and omits some. Of about 64,000 clones in the sample, 85% to 95% were seen once. After removal of 3 bases from V and 4 bases from J, the junction contained 3 bases not matched to a gene. The germline V gene encodes CDR1 MNHEY and CDR2 SMNVEV (reference sequence). CDR3 size: 14 residues. Sequencing was done on a sample of PBMCs. This receptor was obtained from a woman between 18 and 29 years old in good health and CMV-seropositive. The rearrangement joins TRBV27 to TRBJ2-3; the match to TRBD1 covers 8 bases. The CDR3 DNA sequence: TGTGCCAGCAGTTTCAGGGGGCGGTCAGATACGCAGTATTTT. The encoded protein is CASSFRGRSDTQYF.